This TCR beta chain is from a study of cytomegalovirus exposure and HLA in healthy donors. From germline, CDR1 is MNHEY and CDR2 SMNVEV (reference sequence). Trimming shortened V by 7 bases and J by 6 bases, and 20 bases separated the two germline ends. This CDR3 is 15 amino acids long. PCR amplification relied on 60 Vbeta primers (plus 13 Jbeta primers). The table came from immunoSEQ multiplex PCR; TCRdb's copy has only in-frame clones and leaves some out. The table has fewer than 120,000 clones, 80% to 85% seen once. The sequence was obtained from a woman in her fifties or sixties in good health and CMV-seropositive. The sample comprised PBMCs. The V call is TRBV27, the J call TRBJ2-3; tentative D call: TRBD1 (6 bases). The CDR3 protein is CASTPLGLGADTQYF. The CDR3 coding sequence is TGTGCCAGCACCCCGTTAGGGCTGGGGGCGGATACGCAGTATTTT.